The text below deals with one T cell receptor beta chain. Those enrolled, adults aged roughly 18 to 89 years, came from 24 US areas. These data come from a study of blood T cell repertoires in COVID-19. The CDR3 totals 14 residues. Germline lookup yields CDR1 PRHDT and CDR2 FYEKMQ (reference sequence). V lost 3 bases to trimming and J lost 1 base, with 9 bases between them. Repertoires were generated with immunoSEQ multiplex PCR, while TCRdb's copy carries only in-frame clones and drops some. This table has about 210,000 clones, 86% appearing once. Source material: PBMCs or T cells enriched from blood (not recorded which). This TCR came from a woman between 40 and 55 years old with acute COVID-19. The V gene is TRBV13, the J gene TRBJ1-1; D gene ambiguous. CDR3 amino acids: CASSFPGENTEAFF. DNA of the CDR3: TGTGCCAGCAGCTTCCCCGGGGAGAACACTGAAGCTTTCTTT.